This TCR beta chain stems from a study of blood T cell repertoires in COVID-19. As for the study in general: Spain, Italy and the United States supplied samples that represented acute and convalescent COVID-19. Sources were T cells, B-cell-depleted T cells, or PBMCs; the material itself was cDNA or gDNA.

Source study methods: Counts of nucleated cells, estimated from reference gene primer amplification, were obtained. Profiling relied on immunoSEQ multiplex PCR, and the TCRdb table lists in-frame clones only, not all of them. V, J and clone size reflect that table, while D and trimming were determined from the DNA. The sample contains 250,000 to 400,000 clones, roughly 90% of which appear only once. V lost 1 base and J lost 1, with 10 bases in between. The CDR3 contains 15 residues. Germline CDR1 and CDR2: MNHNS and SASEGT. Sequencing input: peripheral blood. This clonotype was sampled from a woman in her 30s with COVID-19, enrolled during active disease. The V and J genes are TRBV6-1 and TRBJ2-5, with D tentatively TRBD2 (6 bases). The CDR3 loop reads CASSEVKAGQETQYF. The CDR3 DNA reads TGTGCCAGCAGTGAAGTAAAAGCGGGCCAAGAGACCCAGTACTTC.